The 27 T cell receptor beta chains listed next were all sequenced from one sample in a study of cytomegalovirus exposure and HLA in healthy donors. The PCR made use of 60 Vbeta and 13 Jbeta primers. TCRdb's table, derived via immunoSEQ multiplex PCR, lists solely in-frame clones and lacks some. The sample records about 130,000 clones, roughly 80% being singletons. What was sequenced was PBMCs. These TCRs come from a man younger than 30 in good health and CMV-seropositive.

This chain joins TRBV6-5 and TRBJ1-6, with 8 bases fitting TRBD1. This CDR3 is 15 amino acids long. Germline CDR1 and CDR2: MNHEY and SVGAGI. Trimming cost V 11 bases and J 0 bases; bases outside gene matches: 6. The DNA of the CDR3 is TGTGCCGTCGGGGACAGGAGCTCCTATAATTCACCCCTCCACTTT. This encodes CAVGDRSSYNSPLHF.

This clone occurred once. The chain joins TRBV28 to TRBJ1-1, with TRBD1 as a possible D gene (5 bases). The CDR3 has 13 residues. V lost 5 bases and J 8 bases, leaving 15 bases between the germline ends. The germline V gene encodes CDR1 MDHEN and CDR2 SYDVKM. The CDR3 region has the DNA TGTGCCAGCAGTCTAGCCCGACGGGGGGAAGCTTTCTTT. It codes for CASSLARRGEAFF.

CDR3 residues: CASSLGDMNTEAFF. As DNA, the CDR3 is TGCGCCAGCAGCTTAGGGGATATGAACACTGAAGCTTTCTTT. The V gene is TRBV5-1, the J gene TRBJ1-1; maybe TRBD1 (5 bases). Germline-derived CDR1 and CDR2 are SGHRS and YFSETQ. The V and J ends lost 2 bases and 0 bases respectively, with 8 bases between them. The CDR3 length is 14 residues.

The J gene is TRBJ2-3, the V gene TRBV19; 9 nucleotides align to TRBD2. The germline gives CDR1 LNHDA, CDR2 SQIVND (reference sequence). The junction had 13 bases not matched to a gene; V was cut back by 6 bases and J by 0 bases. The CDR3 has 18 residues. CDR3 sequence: CASSILAGRASSTDTQYF. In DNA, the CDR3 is TGTGCCAGTAGCATACTAGCGGGTCGGGCGAGCAGCACAGATACGCAGTATTTT. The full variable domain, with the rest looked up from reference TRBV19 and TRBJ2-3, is DGGITQSPKYLFRKEGQNVTLSCEQNLNHDAMYWYRQDPGQGLRLIYYSQIVNDFQKGDIAEGYSVSREKKESFPLTVTSAQKNPTAFYLCASSILAGRASSTDTQYFGPGTRLTVL.

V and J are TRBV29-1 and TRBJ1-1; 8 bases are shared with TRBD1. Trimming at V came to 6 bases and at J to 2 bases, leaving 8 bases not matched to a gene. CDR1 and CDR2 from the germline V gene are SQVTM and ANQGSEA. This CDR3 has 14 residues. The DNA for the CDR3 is TGCAGCGTCGTCGGACAGGGACCTAACACTGAAGCTTTCTTT. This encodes CSVVGQGPNTEAFF.

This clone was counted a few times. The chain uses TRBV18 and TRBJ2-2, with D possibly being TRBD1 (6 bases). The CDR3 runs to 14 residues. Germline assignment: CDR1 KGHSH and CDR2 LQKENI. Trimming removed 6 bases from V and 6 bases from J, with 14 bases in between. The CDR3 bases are TGTGCCAGCTCGCCTGACAGGTACTCCGGGGAGCTGTTTTTT. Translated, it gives CASSPDRYSGELFF.

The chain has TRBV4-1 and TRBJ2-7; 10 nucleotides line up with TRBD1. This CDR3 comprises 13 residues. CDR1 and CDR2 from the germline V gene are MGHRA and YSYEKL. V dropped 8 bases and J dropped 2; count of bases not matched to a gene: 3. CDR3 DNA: TGCGCCAGCCGCGGGACAGGGGCCTACGAGCAGTACTTC. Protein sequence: CASRGTGAYEQYF.

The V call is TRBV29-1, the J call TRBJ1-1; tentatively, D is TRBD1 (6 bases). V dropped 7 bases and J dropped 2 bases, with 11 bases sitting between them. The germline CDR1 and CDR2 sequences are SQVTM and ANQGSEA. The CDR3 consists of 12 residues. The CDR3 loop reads CSGGQLNTEAFF. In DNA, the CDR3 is TGCAGCGGGGGACAATTAAACACTGAAGCTTTCTTT.

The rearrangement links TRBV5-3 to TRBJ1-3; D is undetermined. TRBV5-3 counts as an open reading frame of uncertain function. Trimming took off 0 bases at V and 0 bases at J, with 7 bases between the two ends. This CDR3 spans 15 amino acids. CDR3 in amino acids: CARSLVVHSGNTIYF. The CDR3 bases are TGTGCCAGAAGCTTGGTAGTGCACTCTGGAAACACCATATATTTT.

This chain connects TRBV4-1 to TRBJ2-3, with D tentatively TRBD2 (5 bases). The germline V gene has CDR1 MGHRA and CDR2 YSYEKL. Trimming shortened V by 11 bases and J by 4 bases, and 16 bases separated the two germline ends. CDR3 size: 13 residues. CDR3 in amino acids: CAPRGLRPDTQYF. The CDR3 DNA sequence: TGCGCCCCCCGAGGGCTCAGGCCAGATACGCAGTATTTT.

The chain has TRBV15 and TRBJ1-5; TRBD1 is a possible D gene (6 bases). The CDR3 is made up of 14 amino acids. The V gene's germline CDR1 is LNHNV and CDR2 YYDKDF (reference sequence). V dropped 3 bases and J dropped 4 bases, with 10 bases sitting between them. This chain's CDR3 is CATSSRGLNQPQHF. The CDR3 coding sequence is TGTGCCACCAGCAGCAGGGGACTAAATCAGCCCCAGCATTTT.

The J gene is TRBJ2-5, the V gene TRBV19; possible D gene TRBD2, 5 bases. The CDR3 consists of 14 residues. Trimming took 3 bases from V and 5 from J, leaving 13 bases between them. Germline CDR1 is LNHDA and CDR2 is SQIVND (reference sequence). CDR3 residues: CASSIAGFEETQYF. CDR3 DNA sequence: TGTGCCAGTAGTATTGCGGGTTTCGAGGAGACCCAGTACTTC.

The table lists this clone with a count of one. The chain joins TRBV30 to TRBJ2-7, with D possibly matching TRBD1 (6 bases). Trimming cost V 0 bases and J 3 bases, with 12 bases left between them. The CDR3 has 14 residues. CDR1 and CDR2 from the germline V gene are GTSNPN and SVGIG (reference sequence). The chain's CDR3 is CAWSVQQGVYEQYF. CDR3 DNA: TGTGCCTGGAGTGTACAACAGGGTGTCTACGAGCAGTACTTC.

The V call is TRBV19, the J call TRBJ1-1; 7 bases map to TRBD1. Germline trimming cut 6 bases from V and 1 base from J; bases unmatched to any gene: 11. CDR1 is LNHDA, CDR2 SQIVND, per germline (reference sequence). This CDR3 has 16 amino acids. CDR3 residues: CASSPLTGTKNTEAFF. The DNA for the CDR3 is TGTGCCAGTAGCCCCCTGACAGGGACAAAGAACACTGAAGCTTTCTTT.

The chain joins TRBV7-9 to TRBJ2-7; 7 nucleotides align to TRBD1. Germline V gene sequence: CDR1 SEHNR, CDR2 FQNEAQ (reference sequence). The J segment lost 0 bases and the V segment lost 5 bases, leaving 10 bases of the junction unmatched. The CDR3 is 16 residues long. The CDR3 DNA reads TGTGCCAGCAGCCTAAACTCCGGGACAGTCTCCTACGAGCAGTACTTC. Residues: CASSLNSGTVSYEQYF.

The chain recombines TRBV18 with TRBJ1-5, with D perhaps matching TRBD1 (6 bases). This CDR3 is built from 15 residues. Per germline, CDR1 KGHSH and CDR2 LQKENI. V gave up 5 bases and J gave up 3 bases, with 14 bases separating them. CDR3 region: CASSTYQGPNQPQHF. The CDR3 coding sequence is TGTGCCAGCTCAACCTACCAGGGGCCCAATCAGCCCCAGCATTTT.

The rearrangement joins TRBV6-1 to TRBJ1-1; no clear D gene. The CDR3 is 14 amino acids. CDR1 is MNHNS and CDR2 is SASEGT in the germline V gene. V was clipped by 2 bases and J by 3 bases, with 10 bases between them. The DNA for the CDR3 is TGTGCCAGCAGTGAAATCCCGGAGGACACTGAAGCTTTCTTT. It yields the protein CASSEIPEDTEAFF.

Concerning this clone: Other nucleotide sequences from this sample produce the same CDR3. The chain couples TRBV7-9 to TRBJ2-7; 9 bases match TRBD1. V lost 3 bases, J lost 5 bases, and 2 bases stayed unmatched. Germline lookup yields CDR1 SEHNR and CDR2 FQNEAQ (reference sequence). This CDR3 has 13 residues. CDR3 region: CASSLGQGNEQYF. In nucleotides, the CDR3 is TGTGCCAGCAGCTTGGGACAGGGTAACGAGCAGTACTTC. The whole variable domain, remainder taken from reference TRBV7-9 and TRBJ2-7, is DTGVSQNPRHKITKRGQNVTFRCDPISEHNRLYWYRQTLGQGPEFLTYFQNEAQLEKSRLLSDRFSAERPKGSFSTLEIQRTEQGDSAMYLCASSLGQGNEQYFGPGTRLTVT.

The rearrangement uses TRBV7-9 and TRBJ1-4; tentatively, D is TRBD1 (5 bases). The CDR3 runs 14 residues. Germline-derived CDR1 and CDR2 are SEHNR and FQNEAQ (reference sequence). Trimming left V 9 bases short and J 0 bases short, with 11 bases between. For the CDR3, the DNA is TGTGCCAGTCAGGGCCCCGCAACTAATGAAAAACTGTTTTTT. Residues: CASQGPATNEKLFF.

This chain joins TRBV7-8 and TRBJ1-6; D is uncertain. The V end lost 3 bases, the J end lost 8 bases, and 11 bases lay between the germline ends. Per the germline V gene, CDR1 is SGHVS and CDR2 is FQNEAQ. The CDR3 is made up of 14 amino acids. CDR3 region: CASSFGPKDSPLHF. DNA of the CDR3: TGTGCCAGCAGCTTTGGGCCTAAAGATTCACCCCTCCACTTT.

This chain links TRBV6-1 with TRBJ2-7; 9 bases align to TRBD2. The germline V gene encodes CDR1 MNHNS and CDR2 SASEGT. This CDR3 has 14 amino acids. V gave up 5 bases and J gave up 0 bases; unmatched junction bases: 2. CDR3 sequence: CASSLAGDSYEQYF. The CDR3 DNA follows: TGTGCCAGCAGTTTAGCGGGGGACTCCTACGAGCAGTACTTC.

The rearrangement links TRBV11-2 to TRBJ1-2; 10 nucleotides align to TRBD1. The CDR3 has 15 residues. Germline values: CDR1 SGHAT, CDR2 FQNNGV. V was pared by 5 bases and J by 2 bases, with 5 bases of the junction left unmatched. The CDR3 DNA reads TGTGCCAGCAGCCCTAGGACAGGGGGAAACTATGGCTACACCTTC. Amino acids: CASSPRTGGNYGYTF.

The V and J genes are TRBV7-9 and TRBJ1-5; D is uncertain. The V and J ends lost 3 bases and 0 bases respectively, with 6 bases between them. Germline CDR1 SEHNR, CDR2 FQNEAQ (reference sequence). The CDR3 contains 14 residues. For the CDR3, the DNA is TGTGCCAGCAGCTTGGAGAATAGCAATCAGCCCCAGCATTTT. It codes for CASSLENSNQPQHF.

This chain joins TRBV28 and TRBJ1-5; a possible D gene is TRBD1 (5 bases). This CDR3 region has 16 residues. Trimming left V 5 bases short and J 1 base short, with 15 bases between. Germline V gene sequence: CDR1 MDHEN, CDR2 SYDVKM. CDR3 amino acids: CASSPYGGDSNQPQHF. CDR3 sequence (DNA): TGTGCCAGCAGTCCATATGGAGGGGACAGCAATCAGCCCCAGCATTTT.

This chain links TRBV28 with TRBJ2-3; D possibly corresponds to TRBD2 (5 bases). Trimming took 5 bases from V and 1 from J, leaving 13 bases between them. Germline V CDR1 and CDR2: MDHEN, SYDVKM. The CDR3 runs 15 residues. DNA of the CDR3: TGTGCCAGCAGTCCTCGACTACCTGGCACAGATACGCAGTATTTT. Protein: CASSPRLPGTDTQYF.

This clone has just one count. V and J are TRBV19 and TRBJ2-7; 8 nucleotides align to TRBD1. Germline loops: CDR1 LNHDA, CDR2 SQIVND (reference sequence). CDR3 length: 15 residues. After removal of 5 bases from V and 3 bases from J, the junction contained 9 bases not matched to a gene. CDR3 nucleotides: TGTGCCAGTAGTTCCGGGACAGGTGAGAGCTACGAGCAGTACTTC. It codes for CASSSGTGESYEQYF.

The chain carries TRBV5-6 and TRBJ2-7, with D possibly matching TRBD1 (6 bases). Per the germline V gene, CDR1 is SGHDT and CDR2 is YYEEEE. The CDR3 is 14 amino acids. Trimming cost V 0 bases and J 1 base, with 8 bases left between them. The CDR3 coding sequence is TGTGCCAGCAGCTTGGGAGGGACATCCTACGAGCAGTACTTC. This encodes CASSLGGTSYEQYF.